This entry features one T cell receptor beta chain sequence. The data originate from a study of blood T cell repertoires in COVID-19. Study in general: Sources were T cells, B-cell-depleted T cells, or PBMCs; the material itself was cDNA or gDNA.

V was shortened by 0 bases and J by 2 bases, with 4 bases between the two germline ends. This CDR3 comprises 13 residues. Germline V gene lookup returns CDR1 MNHEY and CDR2 SVGAGI. Original data processing: Amplifying reference gene primers gave estimates of nucleated cell counts. Only in-frame clones appear in the TCRdb table, and some are missing; sequencing was by immunoSEQ multiplex PCR. From that table come the V and J calls and clone size; the DNA was used to work out D and trimming. Seen here are roughly 280,000 clones, roughly 90% observed once, and the top ten hold approximately 2%. V is TRBV6-5 and J is TRBJ1-1, with D uncertain. The sequencing sample was made of peripheral blood. This clonotype was sampled from a man aged 25 to 45 with active or convalescent COVID-19. CDR3 in amino acids: CASSYSSNTEAFF. Written as DNA, the CDR3 is TGTGCCAGCAGTTACTCTAGTAACACTGAAGCTTTCTTT.